This T cell receptor beta chain comes out of a study of blood T cell repertoires in COVID-19 (dated by TCRdb to the early 2020s). With respect to the entire study: Samples from collaborators originated in the United States, Italy and Spain and spanned both the acute and convalescent phases of COVID-19. The material from the prospective study consisted of cDNA or gDNA derived from T cells, B-cell-depleted T cells, or PBMCs. Deeply sampled blood TCRbeta repertoires from subjects exposed to, actively infected with, or recovered from COVID-19 were included in the dataset. The repertoires were made available in a free public database intended to serve as a resource for research on the immune response to SARS-CoV-2. The samples were drawn from the first 160 participants of the ongoing ImmuneRACE study and from roughly 1,300 subjects provided by 6 global collaborators. Nearly every sample came with metadata listing a de-identified subject ID, COVID-19 status, age in years and sex. HLA class I and class II types, where available, came from metadata supplied by the sample provider rather than from assay-based typing.

After removal of 6 bases from V and 4 bases from J, the junction retains 2 bases not matched to a gene. The germline V gene gives CDR1 as MDHEN and CDR2 as SYDVKM. The CDR3 holds 13 amino acids from the cysteine to the phenylalanine. The kept DNA is CDR3 alone, 39 bases in frame from the first base. Each collaborating institution followed its own protocols to collect whole blood in K2EDTA tubes. For TCRbeta analysis, collaborator samples were shipped as frozen whole blood, as isolated PBMCs, or as DNA extracted from either sample type. TCRbeta CDR3 regions were amplified from genomic DNA using the immunoSEQ Assay, a bias-controlled multiplex PCR. Concerning the study's data processing: Nucleated cell counts per sample were estimated from amplification of reference gene primers within the assay. To quantify the absolute abundance of each unique TCRbeta CDR3 rearrangement, sequence reads were collapsed and filtered. For each sample, productive Simpson clonality was calculated by taking the square root of Simpson's diversity index across productive rearrangements. TCRdb stores this immuneACCESS table with in-frame sequences only. Part of the clones is absent; in the studies checked, under half of the shortfall reflects unresolved V genes, and no reason is known for the rest. D and trimming come from the DNA, and the V and J calls and clone size come from that table. The sample data list fewer than 150,000 clones, and about 83% of these were observed just once. The top ten constitute 5.5% to 7% of the sample.

Study-wide conclusions, independent of this receptor: Clinical and demographic metadata were provided uncurated, with the amount varying by source and participant.

On this clone: The antigen it binds to is not known. Nothing much larger sits one base from this clone, and base qualities are not available.

The V and J genes are TRBV28 and TRBJ2-2, with TRBD2 matching 7 junction bases. The source of this sequence is a man aged 65 to 79 with acute or convalescent COVID-19. Input material: peripheral blood. The CDR3: CASRWTSTGELFF. The bases are TGTGCCAGCAGGTGGACTAGCACCGGGGAGCTGTTTTTT.